These 2 T cell receptor beta chains came from one sample sequenced in a study of response to subunit inactivated influenza vaccine (dated 2018 in TCRdb). Receptor amplification or capture employed RT-PCR. Sequencing took place on an Illumina HiSeq 2500. Through fastp at Q25 and MiXCR, TCRdb rebuilt clones from the public reads, retaining in-frame beta chains. Every entry covers one CDR3 protein and lists the most common genes and DNA from its rows. The sample table records 650,000 to 700,000 distinct CDR3 sequences; 15% to 17% of these occur just once. The biggest ten clones account for approximately 10% of the sample. Sequences were derived from PBMCs from blood, sampled about 11 days after vaccination. These receptors were obtained from a man aged 50 or older who received an inactivated influenza vaccine. Donor details come from another sample of the same person, matched by shared clones.

This clonotype was counted only a few times. This sequence joins TRBV5-1 and TRBJ2-7; 7 bases align to TRBD1. Germline V gene data show CDR1 as SGHRS and CDR2 as YFSETQ. V gave up 1 base and J gave up 3 bases; unmatched junction bases: 22. This CDR3 is 20 amino acids long. CDR3 amino acids: CASSLMVFRRDRLRSYEQYF. The CDR3, as DNA: TGCGCCAGCAGCTTGATGGTCTTTCGCCGGGACAGACTCCGTAGCTACGAGCAGTACTTC.

This clonotype was counted only a few times. This sequence joins TRBV20-1 and TRBJ2-3; D is unclear. The germline V gene has CDR1 DFQATT and CDR2 SNEGSKA (reference sequence). The CDR3 runs 14 residues. The ends were cut back, 8 bases at V and 0 bases at J, with 15 bases in the middle. CDR3 nucleotide sequence: TGCAGTTCCATGGGCGGAGCTAGCACAGATACGCAGTATTTT. It specifies CSSMGGASTDTQYF.